A selection of T cell receptor beta chains follows, all from one sample in a study of T cell repertoires in cytomegalovirus infection. TCRdb processed the reads anew with MiXCR; each CDR3 protein has one entry. The sample holds about 24,000 distinct CDR3 sequences, approximately 24% seen once. Their antigen targets remain unknown. The material was CD8+ T cells from cultured PBMCs, obtained from culture after CMV antigen stimulation. Every receptor here comes from a human donor in good health (CMV status not recorded). Some clones in this sample may be carry-over from other donors' samples. CDR3s include the opening cysteine and the closing phenylalanine or tryptophan. A D gene is named only where the DNA matches it firmly.

cdr3_length: 14; j_call: TRBJ2-7; v_call: TRBV7-8; d_call: TRBD2; cdr3_aa: CASSVARTSGEFYF
cdr3_length: 14; j_call: TRBJ2-7; v_call: TRBV4-1; d_call: .; cdr3_aa: CASSQVRGPYEQYF
cdr3_length: 14; j_call: TRBJ1-4; v_call: TRBV7-6; d_call: .; cdr3_aa: CASGSRGIVEKLLF
cdr3_length: 21; j_call: TRBJ1-3; v_call: TRBV6-6; d_call: TRBD1; cdr3_aa: CASSGTVGILVRYLSSDTIYF
cdr3_length: 13; j_call: TRBJ1-1; v_call: TRBV27; d_call: TRBD1; cdr3_aa: CASSLDRATEAFF
cdr3_length: 14; j_call: TRBJ1-1; v_call: TRBV4-1; d_call: .; cdr3_aa: CASSSRTANTEAFF
cdr3_length: 16; j_call: TRBJ1-2; v_call: TRBV4-1; d_call: .; cdr3_aa: CASSQVQASTNYGYTF
cdr3_length: 14; j_call: TRBJ1-1; v_call: TRBV7-9; d_call: TRBD1; cdr3_aa: CASSSWTGGTEAFF
cdr3_length: 14; j_call: TRBJ2-5; v_call: TRBV7-6; d_call: .; cdr3_aa: CASSLEARPETQYF
cdr3_length: 17; j_call: TRBJ1-1; v_call: TRBV6-6; d_call: .; cdr3_aa: CASSYSSARIMNTEAFF
cdr3_length: 15; j_call: TRBJ1-5; v_call: TRBV5-6; d_call: TRBD1; cdr3_aa: CASSWGTGGGQPQHF
cdr3_length: 17; j_call: TRBJ2-1; v_call: TRBV6-1; d_call: TRBD2; cdr3_aa: CASSDPSGGASYNEQFF
cdr3_length: 14; j_call: TRBJ2-1; v_call: TRBV7-2; d_call: .; cdr3_aa: CASSWVTRGDEQFF
cdr3_length: 14; j_call: TRBJ2-5; v_call: TRBV7-8; d_call: .; cdr3_aa: CASSLGVPQGTQYF
cdr3_length: 15; j_call: TRBJ2-3; v_call: TRBV5-1; d_call: .; cdr3_aa: CASSLDGPGADTQYF
cdr3_length: 15; j_call: TRBJ2-7; v_call: TRBV18; d_call: .; cdr3_aa: CASSPPTGSIYEQYF
cdr3_length: 22; j_call: TRBJ2-3; v_call: TRBV4-1; d_call: .; cdr3_aa: CASSQDPLIIGGSLLKTDTQYF
cdr3_length: 15; j_call: TRBJ2-3; v_call: TRBV7-8; d_call: .; cdr3_aa: CASSLGATRIDTQYF
cdr3_length: 15; j_call: TRBJ2-1; v_call: TRBV2; d_call: TRBD2; cdr3_aa: CASSPSGGVRYEQFF
cdr3_length: 13; j_call: TRBJ2-7; v_call: TRBV29-1; d_call: TRBD2; cdr3_aa: CSTRGGADHEQYF
cdr3_length: 18; j_call: TRBJ2-4; v_call: TRBV27; d_call: TRBD2; cdr3_aa: CASSPLSGGPRAKNIQYF
cdr3_length: 13; j_call: TRBJ2-5; v_call: TRBV20-1; d_call: .; cdr3_aa: CSASRDLEETQYF
cdr3_length: 15; j_call: TRBJ1-3; v_call: TRBV4-3; d_call: .; cdr3_aa: CASSQDLSSGNTIYF
cdr3_length: 17; j_call: TRBJ2-7; v_call: TRBV6-1; d_call: .; cdr3_aa: CASSEAVYRDHCREQYF
cdr3_length: 15; j_call: TRBJ2-1; v_call: TRBV6-1; d_call: .; cdr3_aa: CASHPEGELSNEQFF